Sequencing of this TCR beta chain was carried out in a study of glioma-infiltrating T cells after dendritic cell vaccination. Whole-study findings and limits: Longer survival after dendritic cell vaccination followed higher pretreatment TIL content.

Trimming removed 5 bases from V and 0 bases from J, with 8 bases in between. The CDR3 runs to 13 residues. Germline-derived CDR1 and CDR2 are SGHNT and YENEEA. Time point of the sample: after dendritic cell vaccination, including at tumor progression/relapse. Only patients with spare fresh-frozen tumor and over two years of follow-up were included. Blood PBMC samples: pre-vaccination, two weeks post third vaccination, and at tumor progression. TCRB CDR3 was amplified from 2 ug genomic DNA or less. Sequencing used immunoSEQ multiplex PCR; TCRdb keeps in-frame clones, though not all of them. The sample includes more than 70,000 clones, more than 75% of them seen just once. On this clone itself: Its antigen remains unidentified.

Source: blood, taken after dendritic cell vaccination. This chain connects TRBV11-3 to TRBJ2-7; no clear D gene. The TCR was taken from a human donor with glioblastoma. The CDR3 DNA sequence: TGTGCCAGCAGCAATTACACCTCCTACGAGCAGTACTTC. It is translated as CASSNYTSYEQYF.